This T cell receptor beta chain was retrieved from a study of T cells in Graves' hyperthyroidism and ophthalmopathy (dated by TCRdb to the late 2010s). Turning to the overall study: Peripheral blood was sampled at the time of initial diagnosis, prior to any treatment. Whether ophthalmopathy could be predicted prospectively was tested in an independent validation cohort made up of approximately 19 hyperthyroidism patients plus 17 patients who later progressed to ophthalmopathy. The paper reports TCR Vbeta CDR3 sequencing of over 120 peripheral blood samples: around 41 ophthalmopathy, roughly 74 hyperthyroidism and 17 progressor patients. For training and testing, the 100 or so patients in the discovery cohort were randomly divided in a 7:3 ratio. In about 6 Graves' hyperthyroidism patients, the study also compared T-cell repertoires from thyroid tissue with T-cell repertoires from blood. A discovery cohort of about a hundred patients, fewer than 50 with Graves' ophthalmopathy and 57 with stable Graves' hyperthyroidism, was used to find distinguishing TCR V-J signatures. Following sampling, methimazole starting at 30 mg daily was given to hyperthyroidism patients, and high-dose intravenous methylprednisolone was given to ophthalmopathy patients.

General findings and caveats noted by the study authors: Most expanded thyroid clonotypes (frequency above 0.001) were also detected in blood, suggesting blood repertoires may reflect thyroid immune responses. In validation, progression to ophthalmopathy was predicted by the model with 70.59% sensitivity and 72.22% specificity, a median of around 6.5 months before onset. No statistical method was used to fix the sample size in advance, and group allocation was not hidden from the investigators. A model built on a 13 V-J signature distinguished ophthalmopathy from stable hyperthyroidism, reaching around 90% sensitivity and around 81% specificity in cross-validation and 80%/75% in testing.

In this sample, this clonotype turned up a few times. Its antigen remains unidentified. No much larger clone is present one base from it, and per-base qualities are unavailable. The CDR3, cysteine through phenylalanine, is 15 amino acids long. Just CDR3 DNA is preserved here, 45 bases in frame from base 1. The germline V gene gives CDR1 as LGHNA and CDR2 as YSLEER. V loses 3 bases at its end and J loses 3 bases; junction bases beyond the gene matches: 3. Stable Graves' hyperthyroidism was defined as no progression to ophthalmopathy during 18 months of follow-up. Hyperthyroidism patients were newly diagnosed, had a disease duration of under 2 months, and were aged 18 to 65 years. Patients with uncontrolled infections, other autoimmune diseases, pregnancy or lactation were excluded. Clinical symptoms, serum thyroxine and TRAb, thyroid ultrasound, and orbital computed tomography formed the basis for the diagnoses. Ficoll-Paque density gradient centrifugation was used to isolate PBMCs from under 11 ml of fresh peripheral blood. Total RNA was extracted with Trizol reagent, and quality was checked on an Agilent 2100 Bioanalyzer.

TCR beta CDR3 regions were amplified from RNA transcripts. The TCR CDR3 was subjected to a first round of RT-PCR using the HTBI primer set and the Qiagen OneStep RT-PCR kit. The libraries were constructed in a second round of multiplex PCR and then size-selected and purified. Libraries were sequenced paired-end with 100 bp reads on an Illumina HiSeq2000. In the paper's pipeline: Raw data were processed with SOAPnuke, discarding reads with adapters, uncalled bases, mean Phred below 15, or no exact constant-primer or identifier match. COPE v1.2.5 was used to merge the high-quality paired reads, and each unique nucleotide sequence was defined as a clonotype. Clonotypes were aligned to IMGT TRBV, TRBD and TRBJ reference segments using MiTCR v1.1. The analysis included only V-J combinations with a frequency above 0.0001, which together covered around 99% of the repertoires. A TCS score was defined as the ratio between F50 (clonal expansion) and ExV (chaos), using BLOSUM62-based TCRdist between CDR3 peptides within each V-J. Welch's t-statistics and random forest reduced 500 to 650 V-J features to 10 to 15, which were used in a naive Bayes classifier (R e1071). The public reads were run again by TCRdb, first through fastp at Q25 and then through MiXCR, and only productive beta chains were kept. Each CDR3 protein gets just one entry, which takes the most common genes and DNA from the rows behind it. The V and J calls here are based on TCRdb, not the publication. This sample comprises about 710,000 distinct CDR3 sequences, about 17% of them detected only once. The ten largest clones add up to around 8% of the sample.

The chain employs TRBV4-3 and TRBJ2-2, and TRBD1 matches 8 of the central bases. Sequencing input: blood. The TCR originated in a man aged 18 to 30 with Graves' hyperthyroidism. The CDR3 loop reads CASSQEDRDTGELFF. The sequenced DNA: TGCGCCAGCAGCCAGGAGGACAGGGACACCGGGGAGCTGTTTTTT.